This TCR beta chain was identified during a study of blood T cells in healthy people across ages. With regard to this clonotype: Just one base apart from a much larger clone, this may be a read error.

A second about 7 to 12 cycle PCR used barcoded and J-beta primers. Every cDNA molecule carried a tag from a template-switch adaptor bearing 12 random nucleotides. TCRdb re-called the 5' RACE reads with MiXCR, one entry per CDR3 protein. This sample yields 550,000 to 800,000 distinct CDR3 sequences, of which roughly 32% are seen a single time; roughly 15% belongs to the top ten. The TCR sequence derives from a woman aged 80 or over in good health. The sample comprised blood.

CDR3 sequence reads: CASSLSRGMRYF. The CDR3 nucleotides read TGTGCCAGCAGTTTATCTCGGGGAATGCGGTACTTC. The chain carries TRBV28 and TRBJ2-7, with a weak D call TRBD2 (5 bases). CDR1 and CDR2 from the germline V gene are MDHEN and SYDVKM. The CDR3 contains 12 residues. V was pared by 1 base and J by 12 bases, with 13 bases between. The full variable domain, with the rest looked up from reference TRBV28 and TRBJ2-7, is DVKVTQSSRYLVKRTGEKVFLECVQDMDHENMFWYRQDPGLGLRLIYFSYDVKMKEKGDIPEGYSVSREKKERFSLILESASTNQTSMYLCASSLSRGMRYFGPGTRLTVT.